The rows below give T cell receptor beta chains drawn from one sample of a study of CD8+CD57+ T cells in acquired aplastic anemia. TCRdb reprocessed the reads with MiXCR, giving one entry per CDR3 protein. The sample includes under 350,000 distinct CDR3 sequences, approximately 58% of them seen just once. Sequencing was performed on sorted CD4+, CD8+, or CD8+CD57+ T cells (not recorded which) from PBMCs. These receptors originate from a human donor with aplastic anemia. CDR3s include the opening cysteine and the closing phenylalanine or tryptophan. D genes are given only for firm matches. Clone size is given for some rows only: seen once, a few or many times, or a class if the clone is expanded.

TRBD2	TRBV7-6	TRBJ2-3	.	CASSYSGSGTDTQYF	TGTGCCAGCAGCTATAGCGGGAGTGGCACAGATACGCAGTATTTT
.	TRBV15	TRBJ2-5	.	CATSRVWRSPETQYF	TGTGCCACCAGCAGAGTCTGGCGATCCCCAGAGACCCAGTACTTC
TRBD2	TRBV2	TRBJ2-1	.	CASHRELATNEQFF	TGTGCCAGCCACCGGGAACTAGCGACCAATGAGCAGTTCTTC
TRBD2	TRBV20-1	TRBJ2-2	.	CSARSAGGPGGELFF	TGCAGTGCTAGGTCAGCGGGAGGGCCAGGCGGGGAGCTGTTTTTT
.	TRBV30	TRBJ2-3	.	CACSGSTDTQYF	TGTGCCTGCTCCGGGAGCACAGATACGCAGTATTTT
TRBD2	TRBV7-6	TRBJ2-7	few	CASSYGLAGGYEQYF	TGTGCCAGCAGCTACGGACTAGCGGGAGGGTACGAGCAGTACTTC
TRBD2	TRBV20-1	TRBJ2-2	many	CSALGLAFGNTGELFF	TGCAGTGCCCTCGGACTAGCATTCGGGAACACCGGGGAGCTGTTTTTT
.	TRBV7-8	TRBJ1-1	many	CASSYGLSGSEAFF	TGTGCCAGCAGTTACGGACTTTCAGGGTCTGAAGCTTTCTTT
TRBD1	TRBV20-1	TRBJ2-7	.	CSAPKQGAPTYEQYF	TGCAGTGCACCTAAGCAGGGGGCCCCTACCTACGAGCAGTACTTC
.	TRBV29-1	TRBJ2-1	.	CSVLPGPATLSIYNEQFF	TGCAGCGTTCTCCCCGGACCTGCCACACTTTCGATATACAATGAGCAGTTCTTC
.	TRBV10-3	TRBJ1-1	.	CAANTGGPISEAFF	TGTGCCGCGAATACGGGGGGGCCAATCAGTGAAGCTTTCTTT
.	TRBV5-4	TRBJ1-2	.	CASSFMGNYGYTF	TGTGCCAGCAGCTTTATGGGGAACTATGGCTACACCTTC
.	TRBV12-5	TRBJ1-3	many	CASAPLSGNTIYF	TGTGCTAGTGCACCCCTCTCTGGAAACACCATATATTTT
TRBD2	TRBV2	TRBJ2-7	once	CASTSGGPYEQYF	TGTGCCAGCACCAGCGGGGGGCCTTACGAGCAGTACTTC
.	TRBV25-1	TRBJ1-5	few	CASSEYSGQPQHF	TGTGCCAGCAGTGAATATAGCGGTCAGCCCCAGCATTTT
.	TRBV5-1	TRBJ1-1	.	CASSLEPLNTEAFF	TGCGCCAGCAGCTTGGAGCCACTCAACACTGAAGCTTTCTTT
.	TRBV3-1	TRBJ2-2	many	CASSLRNAGELFF	TGTGCCAGCAGCCTTAGGAACGCCGGGGAGCTGTTTTTT
TRBD2	TRBV20-1	TRBJ2-1	few	CSASRPSGRVNEQFF	TGCAGTGCCAGCCGCCCTAGCGGGAGGGTCAATGAGCAGTTCTTC
TRBD1	TRBV5-1	TRBJ1-2	many	CASSLNSGGTYGYTF	TGCGCCAGCAGCTTAAATTCAGGGGGTACCTATGGCTACACCTTC
.	TRBV29-1	TRBJ2-5	.	CSARGDSRSSETQYF	TGCAGCGCCCGAGGGGATTCGAGGAGCAGCGAGACCCAGTACTTC
.	TRBV4-2	TRBJ2-3	.	CASSQDTPDTQYF	TGTGCCAGCAGCCAAGATACCCCAGATACGCAGTATTTT
.	TRBV7-9	TRBJ2-1	.	CASSQRPRPSYNEQFF	TGTGCCAGCTCACAAAGACCGCGACCCTCCTACAATGAGCAGTTCTTC
.	TRBV19	TRBJ2-7	.	CASSPRTGWIYEQYF	TGTGCCAGTAGTCCCCGGACTGGGTGGATCTACGAGCAGTACTTC
.	TRBV20-1	TRBJ2-1	.	CSARVRGRGSNEQFF	TGCAGTGCTAGAGTAAGGGGGCGCGGGAGCAATGAGCAGTTCTTC
TRBD1	TRBV29-1	TRBJ1-2	.	CSVEQDRGGYGYTF	TGCAGCGTTGAACAGGACAGGGGCGGCTATGGCTACACCTTC
TRBD2	TRBV4-2	TRBJ2-5	many	CASSQPSGGPPETQYF	TGTGCCAGCAGCCAACCTAGCGGGGGGCCACCAGAGACCCAGTACTTC
.	TRBV10-3	TRBJ2-7	.	CAIRGSGAEQYF	TGTGCCATCAGGGGGAGCGGCGCCGAGCAGTACTTC
.	TRBV30	TRBJ2-3	once	CACVKDTDTQYF	TGTGCCTGTGTGAAAGACACAGATACGCAGTATTTT
.	TRBV7-9	TRBJ2-1	once	CASSLDSQGVNEQFF	TGTGCCAGCAGCTTAGATAGTCAGGGAGTAAATGAGCAGTTCTTC
.	TRBV15	TRBJ1-4	.	CATSTADRANEKLFF	TGTGCCACCAGCACAGCCGACAGAGCTAATGAAAAACTGTTTTTT
.	TRBV5-1	TRBJ2-7	.	CASSLDGTGSYEQHF	TGCGCCAGCAGCTTGGATGGTACGGGATCCTACGAGCAGCACTTC
TRBD1	TRBV7-8	TRBJ2-7	.	CASSSTDRAEQYF	TGTGCCAGCAGCTCGACTGACAGGGCCGAGCAGTACTTC
TRBD1	TRBV18	TRBJ1-3	few	CASSGTVYSGNTIYF	TGTGCCAGCTCTGGGACAGTCTACTCTGGAAACACCATATATTTT
.	TRBV7-9	TRBJ2-3	.	CASSLQESADTQYF	TGTGCCAGCAGCTTACAAGAATCTGCAGATACGCAGTATTTT
.	TRBV7-6	TRBJ2-7	few	CASSLGGGGGHEQYF	TGTGCCAGCAGCTTAGGTGGAGGTGGCGGCCACGAGCAGTACTTC
TRBD1	TRBV19	TRBJ1-1	few	CASSVLPGQRMNTEAFF	TGTGCCAGTAGTGTTCTACCGGGACAGAGGATGAACACTGAAGCTTTCTTT
.	TRBV7-6	TRBJ1-2	.	CASSPGQYGRGGVPF	TGTGCCAGCAGCCCAGGCCAATATGGGCGCGGGGGGGTACCCTTC
.	TRBV20-1	TRBJ1-3	few	CSAPLGDTIYF	TGCAGTGCTCCTCTGGGGGACACCATATATTTT
.	TRBV7-2	TRBJ2-1	many	CASSLVATNRYNEQFF	TGTGCCAGCAGCTTAGTGGCGACTAACCGGTACAATGAGCAGTTCTTC
TRBD2	TRBV7-6	TRBJ2-7	.	CATSGLGIYEQYF	TGTGCCACCTCGGGACTAGGGATTTACGAGCAGTACTTC
TRBD1	TRBV29-1	TRBJ2-5	once	CSVEVGTGQETQYF	TGCAGCGTTGAAGTAGGGACAGGACAAGAGACCCAGTACTTC
TRBD1	TRBV5-1	TRBJ1-2	.	CASSPGDRAGYTF	TGCGCCAGCAGCCCGGGGGACAGGGCTGGCTACACCTTC
TRBD1	TRBV10-3	TRBJ2-5	.	CAIKGQEGQETQYF	TGTGCCATCAAGGGACAGGAGGGGCAAGAGACCCAGTACTTC
TRBD2	TRBV20-1	TRBJ2-3	.	CSATRTSGSTDTQYF	TGCAGTGCTACAAGGACTAGCGGAAGCACAGATACGCAGTATTTT
TRBD2	TRBV5-1	TRBJ2-2	.	CASSGGEELFF	TGTGCCAGCAGCGGGGGAGAGGAGCTGTTTTTT
TRBD1	TRBV7-2	TRBJ2-2	few	CASSFDRAGELFF	TGTGCCAGCAGCTTCGACAGGGCCGGGGAGCTGTTTTTT